This T cell receptor (beta chain) is from a study of CD8 T cells in Susac syndrome (dated by TCRdb to about 2019). Looking at the study overall: Repertoire sequencing was used to test whether CD8+ T cell activation and differentiation in Susac syndrome was antigen driven. The clonality of the CD8+ T cell repertoire was compared across about 12 healthy donors, some 14 Susac syndrome patients and around 16 multiple sclerosis patients.

The cysteine opens and the phenylalanine closes a CDR3 of 16 amino acids. Just the 48-base CDR3 DNA is kept, in frame starting at base 1. V loses 5 bases at its end and J loses 6 bases; junction bases beyond the gene matches: 11. The CDR1 and CDR2 encoded by the germline V gene are SGHVS and FNYEAQ. RNA was extracted using the RNeasy kit, and roughly 0.45 to 1 microgram was reverse transcribed with random hexamers. The immunoSEQ multiplex PCR assay, covering 54 Vbeta and 13 Jbeta segments, was used to amplify TCR beta CDR3 regions. PCR amplification bias was corrected by using a synthetic template baseline for primer optimization and computational correction. Per the source publication's procedure: Only productive sequences were kept, with reads annotated to V, D and J genes according to IMGT and analyzed in immunoSEQ Analyzer. Clonality was calculated as one minus the Shannon entropy normalized by log2 of the number of productive unique sequences. Public and private clones were assessed among the 100 most prevalent clones of each patient and control. Clones were defined as Susac-specific when absent from the healthy and MS cohorts, from over a thousand published viral clones and from other ImmuneACCESS disease sequences. TCRdb reanalyzed the raw reads on its own, using fastp at Q25 for trimming and MiXCR for clone calling, and kept in-frame beta chains. Rows with a matching CDR3 protein are joined into one entry that keeps the most common DNA and genes. The V and J calls were determined by TCRdb, not by the authors. The sample yields about 400,000 distinct CDR3 sequences; around 85% were counted once. About 0.12% of the sample belongs to the ten largest clones.

For this clonotype: Its antigen target is currently unknown. Per-base qualities were not stored, and no clone one base away is much larger.

The paper as a whole reports these results and caveats: The number of individuals in the TCR sequencing and HLA analysis was recognized as being relatively small.

High-throughput TCR beta sequencing profiled peripheral blood CD8+ and CD4+ T cells from healthy donors, Susac syndrome patients and multiple sclerosis patients. Treatment-naive patients with stable or active relapsing-remitting disease fulfilling revised McDonald criteria were used as multiple sclerosis controls. Bulk CD8+ and CD4+ T cells were purified by magnetic negative isolation, whereas CD8+ TEMRA cells were enriched by FACS. Blood was drawn into EDTA tubes, processed within 24 hours, and PBMCs were isolated by density gradient centrifugation. PBMCs destined for TCR sequencing were cryopreserved in liquid nitrogen and later thawed in a 37 °C water bath. A purity of at least 90% was achieved for sorted or isolated CD4+, CD8+ and CD8+ TEMRA cells.

Source material: CD8+ T cells from PBMCs. The chain employs TRBV7-6 and TRBJ2-1; 9 bases in the middle match TRBD2. The receptor's source is a human donor with multiple sclerosis. Here is the DNA: TGTGCCAGCAGCCCATCGGGGCGGGGGGGCCGCAATGAGCAGTTCTTC. This translates into CASSPSGRGGRNEQFF.